This paragraph covers one T cell receptor beta chain sequence. Its antigen remains unidentified. TCRdb's copy holds only in-frame clones and misses some; the assay was immunoSEQ multiplex PCR. The sample includes approximately 18,000 clones, around 76% of them seen just once. The data were taken from a study of CD4 T cells in relation to SARS-CoV-2 and coronaviruses. Turning to the study itself: PBMCs were cultured with antigen for less than twelve days before TCR beta sequencing. Controls used an HIV-1 Nef peptide pool or no peptide.

Broader study findings: Monoreactive clones expanded significantly more to SARS-CoV-2 than crossreactive clones did. In around 60% of donors, memory CD4+ clonotypes crossrecognized SARS-CoV-2 and at least one common cold coronavirus spike.

CD4+ T cells from unexposed donors were obtained before the COVID-19 pandemic (2011-2018). Isolation of CD4+ T cells took place after less than twelve days in culture. The CDR3 runs 13 residues. Germline loops: CDR1 SGHNT, CDR2 YENEEA. Trimming left V 0 bases short and J 6 bases short, with 7 bases between. Sequencing was carried out using CD4+ T cells from PBMCs, cultured in vitro. The chain employs TRBV11-3 and TRBJ2-3, with D maybe TRBD1 (5 bases). This sequence was found in a human donor in good health. The CDR3 coding sequence is TGTGCCAGCAGCTTAGATCAGGGTGATACGCAGTATTTT. It encodes CASSLDQGDTQYF.